Listed below are T cell receptor beta chains from one sample, sequenced in a study of cytomegalovirus exposure and HLA in healthy donors. The protocol was immunoSEQ multiplex PCR, while the TCRdb copy is restricted to in-frame clones and leaves out a portion. Across fewer than 85,000 clones, the top ten clones capture approximately 14% of the sample. Source material: PBMCs. The receptor set was obtained from a man between 45 and 60 years old in good health and CMV-seropositive. CDR3s include the opening cysteine and the closing phenylalanine or tryptophan.

V: TRBV4-1; J: TRBJ2-1; CDR3: CASSFRGLAVNEQFF
V: TRBV7-9; J: TRBJ1-6; CDR3: CASTLGGLEPLHF
V: TRBV6-6; J: TRBJ2-1; CDR3: CATSTGRNYNEQFF
V: TRBV6-5; J: TRBJ1-4; CDR3: CASSSDGNNEKLFF
V: TRBV6-5; J: TRBJ1-2; CDR3: CASSGGVRGYTF
V: TRBV9; J: TRBJ1-1; CDR3: CASREVGAGGSTEAFF
V: TRBV5-1; J: TRBJ2-1; CDR3: CASSLIQGSERNEQFF
V: TRBV5-5; J: TRBJ1-5; CDR3: CASSLEMNQPQHF
V: TRBV5-1; J: TRBJ1-1; CDR3: CASSWLTTGFEAFF
V: TRBV29-1; J: TRBJ2-7; CDR3: CSVEEREESYEQYF
V: TRBV5-1; J: TRBJ2-3; CDR3: CASSPSGDSTDTQYF
V: TRBV11-2; J: TRBJ2-5; CDR3: CASSLPGYETQYF
V: TRBV15; J: TRBJ2-1; CDR3: CATSRAPGGNNEQFF
V: TRBV7-6; J: TRBJ2-1; CDR3: CASSFLSGSYNEQFF
V: TRBV27; J: TRBJ1-5; CDR3: CASSFRRAWNQPQHF
V: TRBV10-3; J: TRBJ1-1; CDR3: CAIRAGAGTEAFF
V: TRBV11-2; J: TRBJ1-1; CDR3: CASSPLKRGTLTEAFF
V: TRBV7-2; J: TRBJ2-3; CDR3: CASRGGIFPDTQYF
V: TRBV2; J: TRBJ1-2; CDR3: CASRQGDLYGYTF
V: TRBV5-1; J: TRBJ1-2; CDR3: CASSSGPTGQGSNYGYTF
V: TRBV9; J: TRBJ1-5; CDR3: CASSVGLLGGQPQHF
V: TRBV7-9; J: TRBJ1-3; CDR3: CASSSLRTGNSGNTIYF
V: TRBV6-5; J: TRBJ1-2; CDR3: CASSYDINYGYTF
V: TRBV19; J: TRBJ2-3; CDR3: CASSADRGDTQYF
V: TRBV9; J: TRBJ2-5; CDR3: CASSVATSGDETQYF
V: TRBV5-4; J: TRBJ2-5; CDR3: CASSVGLAGGEETQYF